This T cell receptor (beta chain) was retrieved from a study of cytomegalovirus exposure and HLA in healthy donors. Study-level background: Unique TCRs numbering some 93 million, obtained from HLA-typed donors, made up an early data release. General observations from the study: Later analysis suggested most CMV-associated TCR beta chains were HLA-restricted.

The PCR had 60 Vbeta and 13 Jbeta primers. The repertoire was sequenced with immunoSEQ multiplex PCR; TCRdb's copy has only in-frame clones and lacks some. The sample has over 85,000 clones; roughly 73% are singletons. This clone has a single count. Its antigen is unknown. Germline V gives CDR1 SGHRS, CDR2 YFSETQ. Trimming stripped 0 bases from V and 3 bases from J, with 10 bases between. This CDR3 region has 15 residues. This clonotype originated in a woman aged 40 to 55 in good health and CMV-seronegative. The chain joins TRBV5-1 to TRBJ1-5; D is uncertain. The source material was PBMCs. CDR3 region: CASSLAPGNNQPQHF. The DNA for the CDR3 is TGCGCCAGCAGCTTGGCCCCCGGGAACAATCAGCCCCAGCATTTT. Looking up the rest from reference TRBV5-1 and TRBJ1-5 gives the full variable domain: KAGVTQTPRYLIKTRGQQVTLSCSPISGHRSVSWYQQTPGQGLQFLFEYFSETQRNKGNFPGRFSGRQFSNSRSEMNVSTLELGDSALYLCASSLAPGNNQPQHFGDGTRLSIL.